This is a list of T cell receptor beta chains from one sample in a study of blood T cell repertoires in COVID-19. Sequencing was performed with immunoSEQ multiplex PCR; in TCRdb, only in-frame clones are kept and a portion is missing. In the table there are approximately 150,000 clones, 85% to 90% of which are singletons. The specimen was peripheral blood. These receptors were collected from a man in his fifties or sixties who had recovered from COVID-19. CDR3s include the opening cysteine and the closing phenylalanine or tryptophan.

v_call: TRBV11-2
cdr3_length: 15
j_call: TRBJ1-2
cdr3_aa: CASSSTGQGLLGYTF

v_call: TRBV27
cdr3_length: 14
j_call: TRBJ1-6
cdr3_aa: CASRPGGGNSPLHF

v_call: TRBV5-6
cdr3_length: 15
j_call: TRBJ2-7
cdr3_aa: CASSRGQALSYEQYF

v_call: TRBV4-3
cdr3_length: 15
j_call: TRBJ2-7
cdr3_aa: CASSLNRDSSYEQYF

v_call: TRBV18
cdr3_length: 16
j_call: TRBJ2-5
cdr3_aa: CASSPRSSGSRETQYF

v_call: TRBV3-1/TRBV3-2
cdr3_length: 16
j_call: TRBJ2-6
cdr3_aa: CASSQDSFSEANVLTF

v_call: TRBV11-2
cdr3_length: 16
j_call: TRBJ2-5
cdr3_aa: CASSLSGTGLQETQYF

v_call: TRBV19
cdr3_length: 15
j_call: TRBJ1-1
cdr3_aa: CASSMGQRLNTEAFF

v_call: TRBV4-2
cdr3_length: 15
j_call: TRBJ2-7
cdr3_aa: CASSQAETGGYEQYF

v_call: TRBV9
cdr3_length: 14
j_call: TRBJ1-2
cdr3_aa: CASSGEGGIDGYTF

v_call: TRBV28
cdr3_length: 11
j_call: TRBJ1-2
cdr3_aa: CASSSTAAYTF

v_call: TRBV30
cdr3_length: 13
j_call: TRBJ1-2
cdr3_aa: CAWERGLIYGYTF

v_call: TRBV7-2
cdr3_length: 16
j_call: TRBJ2-7
cdr3_aa: CASSLVAASGHYEQYF

v_call: TRBV28
cdr3_length: 13
j_call: TRBJ1-1
cdr3_aa: CASSLGTGGKAFF

v_call: TRBV2
cdr3_length: 14
j_call: TRBJ1-4
cdr3_aa: CASSEGQGGEKLFF

v_call: TRBV3-1/TRBV3-2
cdr3_length: 13
j_call: TRBJ2-7
cdr3_aa: CASSQRTGGEQYF

v_call: TRBV9
cdr3_length: 14
j_call: TRBJ2-2
cdr3_aa: CASSTPQGPGELFF

v_call: TRBV6-6
cdr3_length: 17
j_call: TRBJ1-6
cdr3_aa: CASSPDRAVYGNSPLHF

v_call: TRBV6-4
cdr3_length: 14
j_call: TRBJ2-2
cdr3_aa: CASSRDRGTGELFF

v_call: TRBV5-8
cdr3_length: 18
j_call: TRBJ2-5
cdr3_aa: CASSVKASGGLYQETQYF

v_call: TRBV3-1/TRBV3-2
cdr3_length: 14
j_call: TRBJ2-2
cdr3_aa: CASSQDPIPRELFF

v_call: TRBV5-5
cdr3_length: 16
j_call: TRBJ2-3
cdr3_aa: CASSLTGTGGIYTQYF

v_call: TRBV7-2
cdr3_length: 15
j_call: TRBJ1-4
cdr3_aa: CASSRPGQGDEKLFF

v_call: TRBV27
cdr3_length: 16
j_call: TRBJ2-3
cdr3_aa: CASSLRTSGSRDTQYF

v_call: TRBV9
cdr3_length: 15
j_call: TRBJ2-3
cdr3_aa: CASSNRDRGTDTQYF

v_call: TRBV19
cdr3_length: 17
j_call: TRBJ1-3
cdr3_aa: CASTLGTVLHSGNTIYF

v_call: TRBV10-2
cdr3_length: 17
j_call: TRBJ2-1
cdr3_aa: CASTMLGVGGRVHEQFF

v_call: TRBV5-5
cdr3_length: 13
j_call: TRBJ2-5
cdr3_aa: CASSLQDQETQYF

v_call: TRBV12-3/TRBV12-4
cdr3_length: 13
j_call: TRBJ2-1
cdr3_aa: CASRGRALNEQFF

v_call: TRBV28
cdr3_length: 15
j_call: TRBJ2-7
cdr3_aa: CASSKGLGSSYEQYF

v_call: TRBV5-1
cdr3_length: 15
j_call: TRBJ2-2
cdr3_aa: CASTETSGRTGELFF

v_call: TRBV7-2
cdr3_length: 15
j_call: TRBJ2-3
cdr3_aa: CASSLGGLGTDTQYF

v_call: TRBV6-5
cdr3_length: 16
j_call: TRBJ1-1
cdr3_aa: CASSYAGIVADTEAFF

v_call: TRBV27
cdr3_length: 14
j_call: TRBJ2-7
cdr3_aa: CASSVGTSYYEQYF

v_call: TRBV19
cdr3_length: 19
j_call: TRBJ2-1
cdr3_aa: CASSMNAVSSGLSYNEQFF

v_call: TRBV4-3
cdr3_length: 16
j_call: TRBJ1-2
cdr3_aa: CASSQDWAVPYYGYTF

v_call: TRBV30
cdr3_length: 13
j_call: TRBJ2-7
cdr3_aa: CAWSLDRGRRQYF

v_call: TRBV30
cdr3_length: 15
j_call: TRBJ1-1
cdr3_aa: CAWGLSARRNTEAFF

v_call: TRBV7-3
cdr3_length: 13
j_call: TRBJ2-1
cdr3_aa: CASSASTSGNKFF

v_call: TRBV6-5
cdr3_length: 14
j_call: TRBJ1-3
cdr3_aa: CASRPGLTGNTIYF

v_call: TRBV3-1/TRBV3-2
cdr3_length: 14
j_call: TRBJ2-7
cdr3_aa: CASSQDTGSYEQYF

v_call: TRBV6-2/TRBV6-3
cdr3_length: 19
j_call: TRBJ2-6
cdr3_aa: CASSGLDRGTLSGANVLTF

v_call: TRBV2
cdr3_length: 16
j_call: TRBJ2-5
cdr3_aa: CASRDRLAGYQETQYF